The entry below gives a single TCR beta chain sequence along with its context. One end of the junction does not line up with germline, which may come from a read error. The entry originates in a study of blood T cells in healthy people across ages. Study-level background: Through template switching, about one barcoded beta molecule was captured per two T cells, as measured in model experiments.

Per germline, CDR1 MNHNY and CDR2 SVGAGI (reference sequence). The CDR3 covers 13 residues. A J-beta primer mix and a sample-barcoded 5' primer were used in a second PCR of about 6 to 12 cycles. MiXCR was run by TCRdb on the 5' RACE reads, yielding one entry per CDR3 protein. The table includes hundreds of thousands of distinct CDR3 sequences, approximately 52% detected once. The chain carries TRBV6-6 and TRBJ2-3; D perhaps matches TRBD1 (7 bases). The clonotype comes from an elderly woman in good health. Sequencing was done on a sample of blood. The CDR3 sequence is CATAGGRTGTQYF. The CDR3 DNA reads as TGTGCCACGGCAGGGGGGAGGACAGGTACGCAGTATTTT.